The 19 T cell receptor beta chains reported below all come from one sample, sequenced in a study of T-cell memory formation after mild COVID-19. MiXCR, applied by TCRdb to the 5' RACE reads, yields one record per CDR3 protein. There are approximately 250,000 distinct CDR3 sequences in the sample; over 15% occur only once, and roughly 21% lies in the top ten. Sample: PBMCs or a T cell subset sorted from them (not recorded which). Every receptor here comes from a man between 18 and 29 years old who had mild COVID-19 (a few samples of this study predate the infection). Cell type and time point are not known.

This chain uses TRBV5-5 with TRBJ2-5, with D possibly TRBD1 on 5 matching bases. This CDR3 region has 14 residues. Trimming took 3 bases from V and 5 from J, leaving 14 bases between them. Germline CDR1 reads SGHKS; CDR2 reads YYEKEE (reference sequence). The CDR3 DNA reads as TGTGCCAGCAGCTGGGTGACAGCCCCGGAGACCCAGTACTTC. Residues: CASSWVTAPETQYF.

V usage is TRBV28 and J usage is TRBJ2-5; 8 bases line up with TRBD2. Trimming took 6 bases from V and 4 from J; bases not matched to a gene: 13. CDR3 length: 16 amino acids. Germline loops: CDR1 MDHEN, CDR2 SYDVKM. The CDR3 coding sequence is TGTGCCAGCAGCCCCGGCCAGCGGGGGAGTGGAGAGACCCAGTACTTC. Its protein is CASSPGQRGSGETQYF.

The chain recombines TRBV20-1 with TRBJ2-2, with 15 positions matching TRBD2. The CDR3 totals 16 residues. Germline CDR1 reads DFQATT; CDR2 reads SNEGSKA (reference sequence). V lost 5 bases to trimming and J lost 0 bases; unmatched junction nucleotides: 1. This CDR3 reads CSAGLAGGPNTGELFF. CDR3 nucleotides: TGCAGTGCTGGACTAGCGGGGGGGCCGAACACCGGGGAGCTGTTTTTT.

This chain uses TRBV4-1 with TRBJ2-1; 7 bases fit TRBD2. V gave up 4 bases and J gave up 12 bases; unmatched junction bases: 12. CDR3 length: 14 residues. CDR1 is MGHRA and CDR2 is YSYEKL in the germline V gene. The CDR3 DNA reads TGCGCCAGCAGCCCACTGAACGCGGGGGATGGGCAGTTCTTC. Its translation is CASSPLNAGDGQFF.

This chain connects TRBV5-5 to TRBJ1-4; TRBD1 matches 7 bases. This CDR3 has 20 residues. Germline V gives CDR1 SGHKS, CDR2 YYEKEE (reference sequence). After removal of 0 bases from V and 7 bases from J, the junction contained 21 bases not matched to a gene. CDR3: CASSLENRGSSGGIGEKLFF. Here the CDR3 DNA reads TGTGCCAGCAGCTTGGAGAACAGGGGTTCGAGCGGTGGAATCGGTGAAAAACTGTTTTTT.

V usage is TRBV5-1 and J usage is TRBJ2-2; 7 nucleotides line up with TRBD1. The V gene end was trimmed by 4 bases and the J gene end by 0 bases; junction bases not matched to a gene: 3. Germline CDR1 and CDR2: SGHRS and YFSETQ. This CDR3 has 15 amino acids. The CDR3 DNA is TGCGCCAGCAGCAGGGGACAGTCGAACACCGGGGAGCTGTTTTTT. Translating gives CASSRGQSNTGELFF.

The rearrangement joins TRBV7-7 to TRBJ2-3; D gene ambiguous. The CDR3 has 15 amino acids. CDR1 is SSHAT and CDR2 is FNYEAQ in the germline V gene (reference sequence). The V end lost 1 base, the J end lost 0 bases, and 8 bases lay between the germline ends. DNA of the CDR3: TGTGCCAGCAGCTTAGTTAGGGCTAGCACAGATACGCAGTATTTT. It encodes CASSLVRASTDTQYF.

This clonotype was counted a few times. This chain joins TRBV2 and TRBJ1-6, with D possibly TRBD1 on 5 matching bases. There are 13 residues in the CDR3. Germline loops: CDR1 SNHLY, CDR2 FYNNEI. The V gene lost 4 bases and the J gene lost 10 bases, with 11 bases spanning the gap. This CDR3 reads CASSAQGDSPLHF. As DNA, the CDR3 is TGTGCCAGCAGTGCGCAGGGTGACTCACCCCTCCACTTT.

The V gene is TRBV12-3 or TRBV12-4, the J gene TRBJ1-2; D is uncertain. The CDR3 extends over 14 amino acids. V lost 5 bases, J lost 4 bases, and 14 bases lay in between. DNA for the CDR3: TGTGCCAGCAGTAAAAAGGGAAGAGGCTATGGCTACACCTTC. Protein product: CASSKKGRGYGYTF.

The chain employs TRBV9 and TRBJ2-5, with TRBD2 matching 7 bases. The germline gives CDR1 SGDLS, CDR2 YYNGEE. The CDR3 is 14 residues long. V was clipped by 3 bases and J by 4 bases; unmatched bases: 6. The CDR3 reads CASSDQRGTETQYF. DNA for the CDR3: TGTGCCAGCAGCGACCAGCGGGGAACAGAGACCCAGTACTTC.

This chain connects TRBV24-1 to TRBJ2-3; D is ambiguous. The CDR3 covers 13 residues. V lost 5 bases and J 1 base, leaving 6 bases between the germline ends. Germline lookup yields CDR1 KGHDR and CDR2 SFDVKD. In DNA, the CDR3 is TGTGCCACCAGTGGCCGGGGCACAGATACGCAGTATTTT. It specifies CATSGRGTDTQYF.

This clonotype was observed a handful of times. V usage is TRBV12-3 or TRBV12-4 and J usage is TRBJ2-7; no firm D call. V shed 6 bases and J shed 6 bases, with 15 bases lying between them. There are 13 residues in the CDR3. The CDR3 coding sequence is TGTGCCAGCAGCCAAGGGATTAGATCCGAGCAGTACTTC. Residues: CASSQGIRSEQYF.

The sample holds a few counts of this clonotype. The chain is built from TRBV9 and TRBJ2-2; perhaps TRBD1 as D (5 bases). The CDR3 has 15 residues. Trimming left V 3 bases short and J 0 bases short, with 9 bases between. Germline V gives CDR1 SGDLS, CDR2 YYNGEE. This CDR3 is CASSATVTNTGELFF. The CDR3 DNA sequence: TGTGCCAGCAGCGCGACAGTTACGAACACCGGGGAGCTGTTTTTT.

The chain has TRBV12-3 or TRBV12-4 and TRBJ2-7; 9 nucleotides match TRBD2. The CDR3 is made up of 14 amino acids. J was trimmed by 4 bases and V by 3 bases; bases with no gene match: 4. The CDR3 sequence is CASSLVAGEYEQYF. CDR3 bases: TGTGCCAGCAGTTTGGTAGCGGGGGAATACGAGCAGTACTTC.

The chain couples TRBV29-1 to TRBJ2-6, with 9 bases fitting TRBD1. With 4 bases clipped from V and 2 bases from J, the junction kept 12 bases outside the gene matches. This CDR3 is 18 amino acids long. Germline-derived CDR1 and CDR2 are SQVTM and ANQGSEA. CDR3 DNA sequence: TGCAGCGTTGGGGGTCCGGGACAGGGCGTCCCTGGGGCCAACGTCCTGACTTTC. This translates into CSVGGPGQGVPGANVLTF.

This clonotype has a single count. In nucleotides, the CDR3 is TGTGCCAGCAGCAGAGACAGGGGGGGCTACGAGCAGTACTTC. Translating it yields CASSRDRGGYEQYF. The chain recombines TRBV12-3 or TRBV12-4 with TRBJ2-7, with 9 positions matching TRBD1. With 6 bases clipped from V and 3 bases from J, the junction kept 6 bases outside the gene matches. CDR3 size: 14 residues.

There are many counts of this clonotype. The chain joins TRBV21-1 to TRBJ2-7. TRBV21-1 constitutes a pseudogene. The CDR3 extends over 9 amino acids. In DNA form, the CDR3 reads TGTGCCAATCACTACGAGCAGTACGTC. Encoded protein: CANHYEQYV.

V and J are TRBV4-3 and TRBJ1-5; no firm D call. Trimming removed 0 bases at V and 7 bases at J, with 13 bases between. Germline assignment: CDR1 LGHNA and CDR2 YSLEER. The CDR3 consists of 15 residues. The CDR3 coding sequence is TGCGCCAGCAGCCAAGATCCCGACTCGCGCCAGCCCCAGCATTTT. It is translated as CASSQDPDSRQPQHF.

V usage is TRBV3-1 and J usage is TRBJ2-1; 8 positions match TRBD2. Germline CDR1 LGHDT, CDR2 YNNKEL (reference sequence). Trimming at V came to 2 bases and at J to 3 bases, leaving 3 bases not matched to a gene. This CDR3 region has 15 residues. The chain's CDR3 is CASSQRTSSYNEQFF. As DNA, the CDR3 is TGTGCCAGCAGCCAACGGACTAGCAGCTACAATGAGCAGTTCTTC.